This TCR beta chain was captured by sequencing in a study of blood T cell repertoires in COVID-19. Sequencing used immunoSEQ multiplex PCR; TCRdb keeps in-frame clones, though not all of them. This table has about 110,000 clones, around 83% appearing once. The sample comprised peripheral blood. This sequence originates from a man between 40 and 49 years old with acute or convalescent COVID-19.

The CDR3 coding sequence is TGTGCCAGCAGCCAAGACGCTTCCCGGGAGACCCAGTACTTC. It encodes CASSQDASRETQYF. The chain recombines TRBV14 with TRBJ2-5; D unclear. Per germline, CDR1 SGHDN and CDR2 FVKESK. V was shortened by 0 bases and J by 5 bases, with 10 bases between the two germline ends. This CDR3 region has 14 residues. The whole variable domain, filled in from reference TRBV14 and TRBJ2-5, reads EAGVTQFPSHSVIEKGQTVTLRCDPISGHDNLYWYRRVMGKEIKFLLHFVKESKQDESGMPNNRFLAERTGGTYSTLKVQPAELEDSGVYFCASSQDASRETQYFGPGTRLLVL.